This TCR beta chain comes out of a study of monozygotic twins with inflammatory bowel disease. General study findings and limits: Variability may have been added to patient repertoires by differing immunosuppressive treatments. Whether twins were concordant or discordant made no difference to repertoire similarity, possibly from limited power.

Comments on this clonotype: The antigen remains unidentified.

Template switching added UMIs carrying a 6-nucleotide sample barcode. Reanalyzing the 5' RACE reads, TCRdb keeps one entry per CDR3 protein, without DNA. Its table records around 380,000 distinct CDR3 sequences. This CDR3 spans 15 amino acids. Germline CDR1 reads DFQATT; CDR2 reads SNEGSKA (reference sequence). Sequencing was performed on blood. The chain links TRBV20-1 to TRBJ2-1; TCRdb outputs TRBD1, but without DNA this stays unchecked. This TCR was sampled from a human donor with ulcerative colitis or Crohn's disease, or a healthy co-twin of an affected twin (not recorded which). CDR3 protein: CSARGPALSTNEQFF.